The present T cell receptor (beta chain) was sequenced within a study of CD8 T cells in ankylosing spondylitis (dated by TCRdb to 2017 to 2019). With regard to the full study: To find TCR variants linked to disease, the study profiled T cell receptor beta repertoires in ankylosing spondylitis patients and healthy donors. The full study cohort comprised approximately 23 ankylosing spondylitis patients and about a hundred healthy donors. Peripheral blood was sampled, and synovial fluid was also collected from ankylosing spondylitis patients. What the work shows at the level of the full study, not this receptor alone: Some of the motif variants had been reported before in the synovial fluid and blood of reactive arthritis patients, a finding that suggests common disease-initiation mechanisms. Blood from ankylosing spondylitis patients appeared to be characterized by a TCR beta motif composed of 7 to 9 highly homologous amino acid variants. In peripheral blood, the disease-linked clones were found at relatively low frequencies and had a CD8+ phenotype. According to the report, matched synovial fluid samples from ankylosing spondylitis patients were significantly enriched for the disease-linked clones.

V and J lose 5 bases and 6 bases, and a span of 18 bases separates them. From the cysteine up to the phenylalanine, the CDR3 has a length of 15 residues. The entry retains the CDR3 DNA only, 45 bases that are in frame from base 1. CDR1 and CDR2 were assigned from the germline V gene as SGHTA and FQGNSA. TCRdb names Illumina HiSeq 2500 as the instrument used. TCR beta libraries were prepared by quantitative 5'-RACE with molecular barcodes. The authors' pipeline ran thus. To identify disease-linked TCR variants, a new computational method was used, one built on a probabilistic model of VDJ rearrangement. The raw public data were reprocessed by TCRdb itself: fastp quality trimming at Q25, MiXCR clonotype calling, in-frame beta chains only. Rows merge per CDR3 protein into single entries with the most common DNA and genes. The V and J calls, along with clone size, are taken from TCRdb and not from the paper's own processing. The sample records a few hundred thousand distinct CDR3 sequences, roughly 20% of which are singletons. The ten top clones hold about 4% of the sample.

Worth noting for this clonotype: Its target antigen remains unknown. Base qualities are not provided; no much larger clone lies one nucleotide away.

Sequenced input: blood, either unsorted or a sorted T cell fraction (not recorded which). The rearrangement combines TRBV7-2 with TRBJ2-3; the D region possibly corresponds to TRBD2 (6 bases align). This sequence was found in a female donor with ankylosing spondylitis or in good health (not recorded which). CDR3 sequence: CASSPDGRTIDTQYF. The DNA is TGTGCCAGCAGCCCGGACGGAAGGACTATTGATACGCAGTATTTT.